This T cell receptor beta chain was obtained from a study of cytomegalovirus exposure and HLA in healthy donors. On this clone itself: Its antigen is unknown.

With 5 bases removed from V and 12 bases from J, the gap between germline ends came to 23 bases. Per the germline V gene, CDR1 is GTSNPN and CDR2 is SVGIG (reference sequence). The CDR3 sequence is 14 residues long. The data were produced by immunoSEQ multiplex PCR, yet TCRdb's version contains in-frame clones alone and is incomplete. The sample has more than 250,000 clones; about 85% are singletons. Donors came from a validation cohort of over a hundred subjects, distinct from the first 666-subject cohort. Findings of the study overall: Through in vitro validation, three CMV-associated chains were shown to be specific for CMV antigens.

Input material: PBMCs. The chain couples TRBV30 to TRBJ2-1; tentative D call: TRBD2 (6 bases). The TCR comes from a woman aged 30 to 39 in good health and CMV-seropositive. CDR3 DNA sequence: TGTGCCTGGGATAGGGAAATTCGGGAGCCTGGGCAGTTCTTC. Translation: CAWDREIREPGQFF.